Listed below are T cell receptor beta chains from one sample, sequenced in a study of Ad26.COV2.S vaccination and SARS-CoV-2 variants. Measured with immunoSEQ multiplex PCR; TCRdb has only the in-frame clones, and not every one. The sample lists under 95,000 clones, 82% occurring once. The material sequenced was peripheral blood, taken after recovery from COVID-19. These receptors came from a human donor who had recovered from COVID-19. Both conserved end residues are part of each CDR3. D genes are given only for firm matches. A clone size is listed for some rows: how often the clone was seen (once, few, many), or a class if it is expanded.

D	size	V	J	CDR3	DNA
TRBD2	-	TRBV3-1/TRBV3-2	TRBJ2-1	CASSPALGLAGGNEQFF	TGTGCCAGCAGCCCTGCCCTGGGACTAGCGGGAGGAAATGAGCAGTTCTTC
-	-	TRBV7-2	TRBJ2-3	CASSLDQVYTDTQYF	TGTGCCAGCAGCTTAGATCAGGTCTACACAGATACGCAGTATTTT
-	-	TRBV27	TRBJ2-3	CASRLTTNSDTQYF	TGTGCCAGCAGGTTGACTACCAATTCAGATACGCAGTATTTT
TRBD2	-	TRBV3-1/TRBV3-2	TRBJ2-7	CASSRLAAYEQYF	TGTGCCAGCAGCCGTCTAGCGGCCTACGAGCAGTACTTC
-	-	TRBV12-3/TRBV12-4	TRBJ1-1	CASCQGKTEAFF	TGTGCCAGCTGTCAGGGGAAGACTGAAGCTTTCTTT
-	-	TRBV6-6	TRBJ1-2	CASSQAAGPQANYGYTF	TGTGCCAGCAGTCAGGCGGCAGGGCCTCAAGCTAACTATGGCTACACCTTC
-	-	TRBV6-5	TRBJ2-5	CASSPTRTGGVAQYF	TGTGCCAGCAGTCCTACCAGGACCGGCGGGGTGGCCCAGTACTTC
-	-	TRBV27	TRBJ2-3	CASSPWVSRSPDTQYF	TGTGCCAGCAGCCCTTGGGTTAGTCGGTCCCCAGATACGCAGTATTTT
TRBD2	-	TRBV27	TRBJ2-1	CASSFGLAGVNEQFF	TGTGCCAGCAGTTTCGGGTTGGCGGGAGTTAATGAGCAGTTCTTC
-	few	TRBV28	TRBJ1-1	CASSRSGGHSEAFF	TGTGCCAGCAGCCGATCGGGTGGTCACTCTGAAGCTTTCTTT
-	-	TRBV5-1	TRBJ1-6	CASSSGTNDSPLHF	TGCGCCAGCAGCTCGGGGACAAACGATTCACCCCTCCACTTT
TRBD1	few	TRBV29-1	TRBJ2-3	CSVDPRTGGADTQYF	TGCAGCGTCGACCCCCGGACAGGGGGCGCAGATACGCAGTATTTT
-	-	TRBV19	TRBJ1-5	CASSARRDNQPQHF	TGTGCCAGTAGTGCCCGACGGGACAATCAGCCCCAGCATTTT
-	-	TRBV11-3	TRBJ2-3	CASSPPGADSTDTQYF	TGTGCCAGCAGCCCACCAGGAGCGGATAGCACAGATACGCAGTATTTT
-	-	TRBV7-3	TRBJ1-2	CASSLDPGRNLPPYGYTF	TGTGCCAGCAGCTTAGACCCGGGTCGAAATTTACCTCCCTATGGCTACACCTTC
-	-	TRBV28	TRBJ2-5	CASRSGTPYQETQYF	TGTGCCAGCAGATCCGGGACTCCCTACCAAGAGACCCAGTACTTC
-	-	TRBV18	TRBJ2-1	CASSPRERGGAYNEQFF	TGTGCCAGCTCACCCCGGGAAAGGGGGGGAGCGTACAATGAGCAGTTCTTC
-	few	TRBV19	TRBJ2-4	CASSVQGVENIQYF	TGTGCCAGTAGTGTTCAGGGTGTGGAAAACATTCAGTACTTC
-	-	TRBV4-2	TRBJ2-5	CASSLTRDRETQYF	TGTGCCAGCAGCCTGACTAGGGATCGAGAGACCCAGTACTTC
-	-	TRBV27	TRBJ2-7	CASSRGGSGEQYF	TGTGCCAGCAGCCGCGGGGGCTCGGGGGAGCAGTACTTC
-	-	TRBV27	TRBJ2-7	CASSFIGQDTYEQYF	TGTGCCAGCAGTTTCATTGGACAAGACACCTACGAGCAGTACTTC
-	-	TRBV4-3	TRBJ1-1	CASSQMGGWAEAFF	TGCGCCAGCAGCCAAATGGGGGGATGGGCTGAAGCTTTCTTT
TRBD2	-	TRBV7-3	TRBJ2-1	CASSSLAGHSYNEQFF	TGTGCCAGCAGCTCACTAGCGGGACACTCCTACAATGAGCAGTTCTTC
-	few	TRBV5-4	TRBJ2-2	CASSSPRGGSNTGELFF	TGTGCCAGCAGCTCCCCGAGGGGGGGTTCGAACACCGGGGAGCTGTTTTTT
-	-	TRBV5-1	TRBJ2-7	CASRRLGDYEQYF	TGCGCCAGCAGAAGGCTAGGGGACTACGAGCAGTACTTC
TRBD2	-	TRBV9	TRBJ2-7	CASSVDVSGRTRGYEQYF	TGTGCCAGCAGCGTAGACGTTAGCGGGAGAACTAGGGGCTACGAGCAGTACTTC
-	-	TRBV6-2/TRBV6-3	TRBJ2-6	CASSPRRASGANVLTF	TGTGCCAGCAGCCCTAGGAGGGCTTCAGGGGCCAACGTCCTGACTTTC